The rows below give T cell receptor beta chains drawn from one sample of a study of cytomegalovirus exposure and HLA in healthy donors. Clones were sequenced by immunoSEQ multiplex PCR, and TCRdb holds only the in-frame ones, with some missing. The sample holds around 100,000 clones, 70% to 80% seen once. The sequenced sample was PBMCs. All receptors derive from a young woman in good health and CMV-seropositive. The CDR3 runs from the conserved cysteine through the conserved F or W. A D gene is named only where the DNA matches it firmly. Clone size is stated in some rows and not others, as once, few, many or a class when expanded.

>-|TRBJ2-7|TRBV4-1|-
TGCGCCAGCAGCCAAGGTTACCGCAGCTCCTACGAGCAGTACTTC
CASSQGYRSSYEQYF
>-|TRBJ2-7|TRBV13|TRBD1
TGTGCCAGCAGCTTAGGGAGGACAGGGACCTACGAGCAGTACTTC
CASSLGRTGTYEQYF
>-|TRBJ2-3|TRBV5-4|-
TGTGCCAGCAGCTCCAGGATGGCCACAGATACGCAGTATTTT
CASSSRMATDTQYF
>-|TRBJ2-1|TRBV5-1|TRBD2
TGCGCCAGCAGCTTCTCGGTCAGCGGGACTAACAATGAGCAGTTCTTC
CASSFSVSGTNNEQFF
>-|TRBJ2-7|TRBV5-6|TRBD2
TGTGCCAGCAGCTTGGGACTAGCGCCCTACGAGCAGTACTTC
CASSLGLAPYEQYF
>-|TRBJ2-7|TRBV9|-
TGTGCCAGCAGCGTAGGGCGGGGCGCCTACGAGCAGTACTTC
CASSVGRGAYEQYF
>-|TRBJ1-2|TRBV5-1|TRBD1
TGCGCCAGCAGTTCCTACAGGGACAGTGGCTACACCTTC
CASSSYRDSGYTF
>once|TRBJ1-1|TRBV7-9|TRBD1
TGTGCCAGCAGCTTCGGACAGGGACGCCGGTTCTTT
CASSFGQGRRFF
>-|TRBJ2-5|TRBV18|TRBD1
TGTGCCAGCTCATTCAGGGGGTCCCAAGAGACCCAGTACTTC
CASSFRGSQETQYF
>few|TRBJ1-5|TRBV6-1|-
TGTGCCAGCAGTGAAACAGATGGCCCTACATGGCCCCAGCATTTT
CASSETDGPTWPQHF
>few|TRBJ2-5|TRBV4-1|-
TGCGCCAGCAGCCAAGAGGAGTTCGGGTACCAAGAGACCCAGTACTTC
CASSQEEFGYQETQYF
>-|TRBJ2-7|TRBV7-2|-
TGTGCCAGCAGCTTAGTACAGGTGATATACGAGCAGTACTTC
CASSLVQVIYEQYF
>-|TRBJ1-5|TRBV18|-
TGTGCCAGCTCCCCCGCGGCGGGGAACAATCAGCCCCAGCATTTT
CASSPAAGNNQPQHF
>-|TRBJ2-3|TRBV4-1|TRBD1
TGCGCCAGCAGTCGGGACAGTTCACCGCAGTATTTT
CASSRDSSPQYF
>-|TRBJ2-1|TRBV30|-
TGTGCCGGAGTGCCGAACCTCAATGAGCAGTTCTTC
CAGVPNLNEQFF
>-|TRBJ2-7|TRBV6-1|-
TGTGCCAGCAAACAGGGATTTTACGAGCAGTACTTC
CASKQGFYEQYF
>once|TRBJ1-3|TRBV5-6|-
TGTGCCAGCAGCTTCTTCGCGAACTCTGGAAACACCATATATTTT
CASSFFANSGNTIYF
>-|TRBJ2-7|TRBV6-1|-
TGTGCCAGCAGTGAAGCTCGGCGGCTTCCCTACGAGCAGTACTTC
CASSEARRLPYEQYF
>-|TRBJ2-7|TRBV27|TRBD2
TGTGCCAGCAGACTAGCGGGAGGCACATACGAGCAGTACTTC
CASRLAGGTYEQYF
>-|TRBJ2-2|TRBV5-1|-
TGCGCCAGCAGCTTGAATACGAACACCGGGGAGCTGTTTTTT
CASSLNTNTGELFF
>-|TRBJ1-4|TRBV7-9|-
TGTGCCAGCAGCCAACTTGAAAAACTGTTTTTT
CASSQLEKLFF
>-|TRBJ2-2|TRBV5-4|TRBD2
TGTGCCAGCAGCTTGGTAGCGGGAGGAGCCGGGGAGCTGTTTTTT
CASSLVAGGAGELFF
>-|TRBJ2-7|TRBV15|TRBD1
TGTGCCACCAGCAGAGGCTCCGACAGGGATTCCGAGCAGTACTTC
CATSRGSDRDSEQYF
>once|TRBJ2-1|TRBV5-6|TRBD2
TGTGCCAGCAGCTCCGGGACTACCGACAATGAGCAGTTCTTC
CASSSGTTDNEQFF
>-|TRBJ2-7|TRBV2|TRBD2
TGTGCCAGCAGTTCGACTAGCGGACCTACGCCGCAGTACTTC
CASSSTSGPTPQYF
>-|TRBJ1-1|TRBV11-1|TRBD1
TGTGCCAGCAGCACCGGGACAGAGAACACTGAAGCTTTCTTT
CASSTGTENTEAFF
>-|TRBJ1-3|TRBV18|TRBD1
TGTGCCAGCTCACCACGGACAGGGGCTGGAAACACCATATATTTT
CASSPRTGAGNTIYF
>-|TRBJ1-1|TRBV11-2|-
TGTGCCAGGAGCCTTCTGAACACTGAAGCTTTCTTT
CARSLLNTEAFF
>-|TRBJ2-3|TRBV4-1|TRBD1
TGCGCCAGCAGCCAGTCGGGTGCAGGGGGTGATACGCAGTATTTT
CASSQSGAGGDTQYF
>-|TRBJ2-5|TRBV2|-
TGTGCCAGCAGTGAAGGACAGGAATTCAGGGACCAGTACTTC
CASSEGQEFRDQYF
>-|TRBJ2-5|TRBV6-5|-
TGTGCCAGCAGCCTACAAGAGACCCAGTACTTC
CASSLQETQYF
>-|TRBJ2-7|TRBV5-1|TRBD1
TGCGCCAGCAGTTCCGGGACAGGAGCCTACGAGCAGTACTTC
CASSSGTGAYEQYF
>-|TRBJ2-2|TRBV6-5|TRBD2
TGTGCCAGCGGCCATCGGGGGGCCGGGGAGCTGTTTTTT
CASGHRGAGELFF
>-|TRBJ2-7|TRBV6-5|TRBD1
TGTGCCAGCAGTTACTCGGGGACAGGGGACGAGCAGTACTTC
CASSYSGTGDEQYF
>-|TRBJ1-2|TRBV6-1|-
TGTGCCAGCAGAACGGGAGAGGACTATGGCTACACCTTC
CASRTGEDYGYTF
>-|TRBJ1-2|TRBV7-2|-
TGTGCCAGCAGCTTAGGAGGGACTCGCTATGGCTACACCTTC
CASSLGGTRYGYTF
>-|TRBJ2-7|TRBV19|-
TGTGCCAGTAGTATAGCCCCAGGGGAAAACGAGCAGTACTTC
CASSIAPGENEQYF
>-|TRBJ2-2|TRBV7-8|-
TGTGCCAGCAGATCCCGGGACAAAACCGGGGAGCTGTTTTTT
CASRSRDKTGELFF
>-|TRBJ1-2|TRBV13|-
TGTGCCAGCAGCAACAGGGTTGGCTACACCTTC
CASSNRVGYTF
>-|TRBJ1-1|TRBV7-3|-
TGTGCCAGCAGCTTAATAAGCGGGGCTGAAGCTTTCTTT
CASSLISGAEAFF
>-|TRBJ1-3|TRBV6-1|TRBD1
TGTGCCAGCAGTCCGCGGACAGGGGCCGGAAACACCATATATTTT
CASSPRTGAGNTIYF
>-|TRBJ2-1|TRBV18|TRBD2
TGTGCCAGCTCACCTAAGCGGGAGTCCTACAATGAGCAGTTCTTC
CASSPKRESYNEQFF
>once|TRBJ2-5|TRBV7-9|-
TGTGCCAGCAGCTTGGGGGGATTCCAAGAGACCCAGTACTTC
CASSLGGFQETQYF
>-|TRBJ1-2|TRBV4-2|TRBD1
TGTGCCAGCAGCCCTGTTTACCAGGGGGCTAGGGGCTACACCTTC
CASSPVYQGARGYTF
>-|TRBJ2-2|TRBV5-5|-
TGTGCCAGCAGCTTGACTCCAGGGAACAGGGAGCTGTTTTTT
CASSLTPGNRELFF
>-|TRBJ2-3|TRBV7-9|TRBD2
TGTGCCAGCAGCTTGGGACTAGCGGGAGGGCCTCCTTTCACAGATACGCAGTATTTT
CASSLGLAGGPPFTDTQYF
>few|TRBJ2-2|TRBV5-1|TRBD1
TGCGCCAGCAGCCCGGACAGGGCCGGGGAGCTGTTTTTT
CASSPDRAGELFF
>-|TRBJ1-1|TRBV5-1|-
TGCGCCAGCAGCTTTACGACGGGGAACACTGAAGCTTTCTTT
CASSFTTGNTEAFF
>-|TRBJ2-2|TRBV12-5|-
TGTGCTAGTGGTTTGGACTACACCGGGGAGCTGTTTTTT
CASGLDYTGELFF
>-|TRBJ2-2|TRBV2|TRBD2
TGTGCCAGCAAGGCTAGCGGGTCCCCCGGGGAGCTGTTTTTT
CASKASGSPGELFF
>once|TRBJ1-1|TRBV27|-
TGTGCCAGCAGTTTAAACGGGAACACTGAAGCTTTCTTT
CASSLNGNTEAFF
>-|TRBJ2-6|TRBV2|TRBD2
TGTGCCAGCAGTGAATTGGGGGGGACTTCCTCTGGGGCCAACGTCCTGACTTTC
CASSELGGTSSGANVLTF
>-|TRBJ2-1|TRBV6-6|TRBD1
TGTGCCAGCAGCAAGATTCTAGGGGGCGCGGATGAGCAGTTCTTC
CASSKILGGADEQFF
>-|TRBJ1-2|TRBV6-5|TRBD1
TGTGCCAGCACCTCCGACAGGGGAAACTATGGCTACACCTTC
CASTSDRGNYGYTF
>-|TRBJ2-1|TRBV6-6|TRBD1
TGTGCCAGCAGTTACTCCCTGGACAGGGATGAGCAGTTCTTC
CASSYSLDRDEQFF